The T cell receptor beta chain under discussion was sequenced for a study of neurological immune-mediated disorders. A single record per CDR3 protein comes from TCRdb applying MiXCR to the 5' RACE reads. The repertoire consists of about 36,000 distinct CDR3 sequences, with around 10% occurring once and the leading ten covering roughly 4%. In its sample, this clonotype was seen many times. The V and J ends lost 4 bases and 8 bases respectively, with 8 bases between them. This CDR3 is 12 amino acids long. Time point noted: technical triplicate 1. The source is a man aged 60 to 75 with HTLV-1-associated myelopathy (HAM/TSP). V is TRBV12-3 or TRBV12-4 and J is TRBJ2-2; D is uncertain. Sequenced sample: PBMCs. CDR3: CASSYEVGELFF. In DNA form, the CDR3 reads TGTGCCAGCAGTTACGAGGTTGGGGAGCTGTTTTTT.